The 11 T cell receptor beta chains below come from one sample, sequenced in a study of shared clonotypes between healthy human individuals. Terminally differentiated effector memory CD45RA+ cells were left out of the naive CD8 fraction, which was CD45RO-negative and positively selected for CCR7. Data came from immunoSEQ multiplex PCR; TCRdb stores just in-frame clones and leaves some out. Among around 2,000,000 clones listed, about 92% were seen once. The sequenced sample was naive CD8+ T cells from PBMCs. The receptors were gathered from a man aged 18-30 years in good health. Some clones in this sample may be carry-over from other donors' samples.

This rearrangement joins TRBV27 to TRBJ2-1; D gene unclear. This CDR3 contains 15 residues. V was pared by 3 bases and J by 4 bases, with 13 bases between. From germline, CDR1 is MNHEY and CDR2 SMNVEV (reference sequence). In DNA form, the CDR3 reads TGTGCCAGCAGTTTGGGCCCATCTTATTACAATGAGCAGTTCTTC. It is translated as CASSLGPSYYNEQFF.

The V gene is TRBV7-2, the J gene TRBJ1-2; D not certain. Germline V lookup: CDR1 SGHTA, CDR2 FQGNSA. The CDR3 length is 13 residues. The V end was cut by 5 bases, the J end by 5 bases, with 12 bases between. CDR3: CASSADKRYGYTF. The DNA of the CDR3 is TGTGCCAGCAGCGCAGACAAGAGGTATGGCTACACCTTC.

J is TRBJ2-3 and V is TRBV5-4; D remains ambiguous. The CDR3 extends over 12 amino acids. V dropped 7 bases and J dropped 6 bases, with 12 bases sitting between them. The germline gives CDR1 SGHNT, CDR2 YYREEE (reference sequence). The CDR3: CASQESIDTQYF. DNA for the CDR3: TGTGCCAGCCAGGAAAGCATTGATACGCAGTATTTT.

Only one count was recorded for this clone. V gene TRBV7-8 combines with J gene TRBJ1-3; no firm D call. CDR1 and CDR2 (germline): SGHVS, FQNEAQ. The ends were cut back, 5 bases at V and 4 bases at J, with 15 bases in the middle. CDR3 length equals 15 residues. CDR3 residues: CASSPRDEQGNTIYF. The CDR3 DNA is TGTGCCAGCAGCCCGCGGGATGAGCAAGGAAACACCATATATTTT.

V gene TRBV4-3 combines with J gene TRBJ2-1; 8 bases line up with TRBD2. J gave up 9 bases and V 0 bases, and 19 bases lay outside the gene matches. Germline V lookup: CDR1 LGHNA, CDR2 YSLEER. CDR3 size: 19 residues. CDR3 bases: TGCGCCAGCAGCCAAGATTTCCTCCGGGAGGGGGGGGTTGTTTCTGAGCAGTTCTTC. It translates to CASSQDFLREGGVVSEQFF.

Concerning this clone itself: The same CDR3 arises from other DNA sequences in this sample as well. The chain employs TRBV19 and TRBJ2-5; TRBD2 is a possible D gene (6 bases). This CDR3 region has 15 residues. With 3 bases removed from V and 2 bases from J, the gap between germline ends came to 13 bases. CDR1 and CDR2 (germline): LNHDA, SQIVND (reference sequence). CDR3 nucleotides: TGTGCCAGTAGTATTCTAGGGACTGTTCAAGAGACCCAGTACTTC. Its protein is CASSILGTVQETQYF.

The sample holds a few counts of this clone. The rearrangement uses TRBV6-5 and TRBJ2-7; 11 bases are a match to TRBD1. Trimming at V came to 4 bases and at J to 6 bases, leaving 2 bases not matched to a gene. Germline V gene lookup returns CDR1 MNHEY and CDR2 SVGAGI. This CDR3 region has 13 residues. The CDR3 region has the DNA TGTGCCAGCAGTTTAGGACAGGGGGCCGAGCAGTACTTC. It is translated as CASSLGQGAEQYF.

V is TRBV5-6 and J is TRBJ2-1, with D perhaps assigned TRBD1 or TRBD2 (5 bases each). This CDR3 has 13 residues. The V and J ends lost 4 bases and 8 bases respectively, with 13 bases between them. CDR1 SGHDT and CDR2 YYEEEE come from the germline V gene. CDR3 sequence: CASSPRGPHEQFF. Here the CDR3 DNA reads TGTGCCAGCAGCCCGAGGGGACCCCATGAGCAGTTCTTC. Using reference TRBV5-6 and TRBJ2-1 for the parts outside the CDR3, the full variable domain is DAGVTQSPTHLIKTRGQQVTLRCSPKSGHDTVSWYQQALGQGPQFIFQYYEEEERQRGNFPDRFSGHQFPNYSSELNVNALLLGDSALYLCASSPRGPHEQFFGPGTRLTVL.

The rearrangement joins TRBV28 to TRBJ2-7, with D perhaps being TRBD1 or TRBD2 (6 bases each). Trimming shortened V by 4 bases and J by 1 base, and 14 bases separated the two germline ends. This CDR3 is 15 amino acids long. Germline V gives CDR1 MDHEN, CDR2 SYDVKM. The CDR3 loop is CASSSGQLASYEQYF. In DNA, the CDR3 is TGTGCCAGCAGTTCGGGACAACTAGCATCCTACGAGCAGTACTTC.

The CDR3 sequence: CASMGTSGRETQYF. The CDR3, as DNA: TGTGCCAGTATGGGGACTAGCGGTAGGGAGACCCAGTACTTC. The chain employs TRBV19 and TRBJ2-5, with 11 bases aligning to TRBD2. In germline, CDR1 is LNHDA, CDR2 SQIVND (reference sequence). The CDR3 spans 14 residues. Trimming took 7 bases from V and 5 from J; bases not matched to a gene: 6.

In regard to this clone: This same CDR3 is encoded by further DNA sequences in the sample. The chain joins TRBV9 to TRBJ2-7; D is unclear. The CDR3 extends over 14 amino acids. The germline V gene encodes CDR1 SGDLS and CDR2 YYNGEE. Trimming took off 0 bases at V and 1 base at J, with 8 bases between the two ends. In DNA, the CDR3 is TGTGCCAGCAGCGTAGGTGGGGTATCCTACGAGCAGTACTTC. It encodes CASSVGGVSYEQYF.